Presented here are 13 T cell receptor beta chains from one specimen sequenced in a study of coeliac disease. Clones were read by immunoSEQ multiplex PCR, and TCRdb kept only the in-frame ones, dropping some. Here the sample spans thousands of clones, over 60% being singletons. Sequenced sample: lymphocytes from the gut lamina propria. The source is a man older than 75 without celiac disease.

This chain connects TRBV6-5 to TRBJ1-1, with a weak D call TRBD1 (5 bases). Germline CDR1 MNHEY, CDR2 SVGAGI. CDR3 length: 16 residues. Trimming cost V 0 bases and J 5 bases, with 16 bases left between them. The CDR3 region has the DNA TGTGCCAGCAGTTACTCGATACAGGCTATGACTACTGAAGCTTTCTTT. This sequence encodes CASSYSIQAMTTEAFF.

The chain uses TRBV28 and TRBJ2-1; 7 positions agree with TRBD2. Germline CDR1 is MDHEN and CDR2 is SYDVKM. The CDR3 spans 16 residues. The trim removed 5 bases at V and 5 bases at J, leaving 12 bases unmatched. The chain's CDR3 is CASSPLVPGTNNEQFF. The DNA of the CDR3 is TGTGCCAGCAGTCCCCTAGTCCCGGGGACTAACAATGAGCAGTTCTTC.

The chain combines TRBV5-4 with TRBJ2-5, with D unresolved. The CDR3 contains 13 residues. Trimming shortened V by 0 bases and J by 1 base, and 4 bases separated the two germline ends. Germline V lookup: CDR1 SGHNT, CDR2 YYREEE (reference sequence). CDR3 region: CASSLDTQETQYF. In DNA, the CDR3 is TGTGCCAGCAGCTTGGACACCCAAGAGACCCAGTACTTC.

The rearrangement joins TRBV6-6 to TRBJ1-2; D may be TRBD1 (6 bases). The CDR3 consists of 13 residues. The V and J ends lost 6 bases and 6 bases respectively, with 14 bases between them. Germline V lookup: CDR1 MNHNY, CDR2 SVGAGI (reference sequence). CDR3 coding DNA: TGTGCCAGCAGCCCAGGGGTCTATGATGGCTACACCTTC. The encoded protein is CASSPGVYDGYTF.

The V call is TRBV19, the J call TRBJ2-1; possible D gene TRBD2, 5 bases. Germline V gives CDR1 LNHDA, CDR2 SQIVND (reference sequence). V gave up 3 bases and J gave up 5 bases, with 11 bases separating them. There are 14 residues in the CDR3. The DNA of the CDR3 is TGTGCCAGTAGTATGAAGGGAGCGAACAATGAGCAGTTCTTC. This gives the protein CASSMKGANNEQFF.

The chain is built from TRBV6-5 and TRBJ2-7; 7 nucleotides match TRBD2. The V gene end was trimmed by 5 bases and the J gene end by 0 bases; junction bases not matched to a gene: 7. Germline lookup yields CDR1 MNHEY and CDR2 SVGAGI. The CDR3 contains 15 residues. The DNA for the CDR3 is TGTGCCAGCAGTACGAGGCGGGAGAGCTCCTACGAGCAGTACGTC. Its protein product is CASSTRRESSYEQYV.

There are a few counts of this clone. The chain employs TRBV7-9 and TRBJ1-1, with D perhaps matching TRBD1 (5 bases). Trimming cost V 5 bases and J 5 bases, with 9 bases left between them. The germline V gene encodes CDR1 SEHNR and CDR2 FQNEAQ (reference sequence). This CDR3 has 12 residues. The CDR3: CASSATVTEAFF. CDR3 DNA: TGTGCCAGCAGCGCGACAGTAACTGAAGCTTTCTTT.

The chain is built from TRBV2 and TRBJ2-5; the match to TRBD2 covers 14 bases. Germline CDR1 SNHLY, CDR2 FYNNEI. The V gene end was trimmed by 6 bases and the J gene end by 3 bases; junction bases not matched to a gene: 3. There are 15 residues in the CDR3. CDR3 nucleotides: TGTGCCAGCAGGGGGGGACTAGCGGGGGAAGAGACCCAGTACTTC. It specifies CASRGGLAGEETQYF.

The chain combines TRBV4-2 with TRBJ2-1, with 10 bases that match TRBD2. The V gene's germline CDR1 is LGHNA and CDR2 YNFKEQ. CDR3 length equals 16 residues. V trimming: 3 bases; J trimming: 7 bases; junction bases outside the gene matches: 9. The CDR3 is CASSHLSGRADNEQFF. CDR3 sequence (DNA): TGTGCCAGCAGCCACTTAAGCGGGAGGGCCGATAATGAGCAGTTCTTC.

The CDR3 coding sequence is TGTGCCAGCAGCTTATTGTGGACAGTGGATCAGCCCCAGCATTTT. This translates into CASSLLWTVDQPQHF. This chain links TRBV7-8 with TRBJ1-5; the D gene is possibly TRBD1 (6 bases). Trimming pared 2 bases from V and 5 bases from J, leaving 13 bases between. From germline, CDR1 is SGHVS and CDR2 FQNEAQ. CDR3 length: 15 amino acids. The complete variable domain, with remaining parts taken from reference TRBV7-8 and TRBJ1-5, reads GAGVSQSPRYKVAKRGQDVALRCDPISGHVSLFWYQQALGQGPEFLTYFQNEAQLDKSGLPSDRFFAERPEGSVSTLKIQRTQQEDSAVYLCASSLLWTVDQPQHFGDGTRLSIL.

This sequence joins TRBV14 and TRBJ2-2, with D possibly TRBD2 on 5 matching bases. The V end was cut by 4 bases, the J end by 0 bases, with 12 bases between. The germline CDR1 and CDR2 sequences are SGHDN and FVKESK. The CDR3 runs to 16 residues. The CDR3 region has the DNA TGTGCCAGCAGCCCCGCTAGCACCTCGAACACCGGGGAGCTGTTTTTT. Translation gives CASSPASTSNTGELFF.

The chain joins TRBV19 to TRBJ2-3; D is unclear. Between the trimmed V and J ends, which lost 4 bases and 10 bases, there was a span of 12 bases. The CDR3 contains 12 residues. Germline CDR1 reads LNHDA; CDR2 reads SQIVND (reference sequence). The CDR3 region is CASSTTLVPQYF. The CDR3 DNA sequence: TGTGCCAGTAGTACGACTTTGGTTCCGCAGTATTTT.

The chain is built from TRBV4-1 and TRBJ1-1; D perhaps matches TRBD1 (5 bases). The V and J ends lost 2 bases and 2 bases respectively, with 12 bases between them. In germline, CDR1 is MGHRA, CDR2 YSYEKL. The CDR3 runs to 15 residues. DNA for the CDR3: TGCGCCAGCAGCCAAACGGACATAAGAAACACTGAAGCTTTCTTT. Amino acids: CASSQTDIRNTEAFF.